The rows below give T cell receptor beta chains drawn from one sample of a study of T cell responses to AZD1222 COVID-19 vaccine. Libraries were prepared by immunoSEQ multiplex PCR; TCRdb keeps only in-frame clonotypes and omits some of them. The sample contains under 200,000 clones, approximately 90% of which appear only once. Sequenced material: peripheral blood, taken 28 days after the second AZD1222 dose. The receptors here all came from an adult who received the AZD1222 COVID-19 vaccine. The conserved cysteine and the conserved F or W are not part of the CDR3 here. Fields, in order: CDR3 protein, V gene, J gene.

ASSDRSNQPQH,TRBV2,TRBJ1-5
ASSLWTSGTDTQY,TRBV5-1,TRBJ2-3
ASRLQGMDEAF,TRBV6-5,TRBJ1-1
ASSIGGGYEQY,TRBV19,TRBJ2-7
AKQWRGPYEQY,TRBV12-3/TRBV12-4,TRBJ2-7
ASSFKRSSYNEQF,TRBV27,TRBJ2-1
ASSPGTGVNYGYT,TRBV18,TRBJ1-2
ASSSVAGGTYNEQF,TRBV7-8,TRBJ2-1
ASSYGMNTEAF,TRBV6-5,TRBJ1-1
ASSWGTGETEAF,TRBV5-1,TRBJ1-1
ATSRVFKGPPYGYT,TRBV15,TRBJ1-2
ASSLGQGNEQF,TRBV5-5,TRBJ2-1
ASSLRQGDNSPLH,TRBV7-2,TRBJ1-6
ASSQGGEGNQPQH,TRBV2,TRBJ1-5
ASSSQYRGYSPLH,TRBV5-6,TRBJ1-6
ASTPLTPDRGQSYEQY,TRBV7-6,TRBJ2-7
ASSQGYEQY,TRBV3-1/TRBV3-2,TRBJ2-7
ASSHPGLARIEQF,TRBV4-1,TRBJ2-1
ASSPGREGQPQH,TRBV4-1,TRBJ1-5
ASSTPGPNSNGYT,TRBV19,TRBJ1-2
ASSQDRAAGANVLT,TRBV4-3,TRBJ2-6
ATAVEYNEQF,TRBV10-3,TRBJ2-1
ASSQQGGATNEKLF,TRBV4-3,TRBJ1-4
ASMTETLMNTEAF,TRBV2,TRBJ1-1
ASSLVVQETQY,TRBV11-2,TRBJ2-5
ASSPGFTDTEAF,TRBV11-2,TRBJ1-1
ASSPPGSQETQY,TRBV18,TRBJ2-5
ASSFGQSNEKLF,TRBV7-9,TRBJ1-4